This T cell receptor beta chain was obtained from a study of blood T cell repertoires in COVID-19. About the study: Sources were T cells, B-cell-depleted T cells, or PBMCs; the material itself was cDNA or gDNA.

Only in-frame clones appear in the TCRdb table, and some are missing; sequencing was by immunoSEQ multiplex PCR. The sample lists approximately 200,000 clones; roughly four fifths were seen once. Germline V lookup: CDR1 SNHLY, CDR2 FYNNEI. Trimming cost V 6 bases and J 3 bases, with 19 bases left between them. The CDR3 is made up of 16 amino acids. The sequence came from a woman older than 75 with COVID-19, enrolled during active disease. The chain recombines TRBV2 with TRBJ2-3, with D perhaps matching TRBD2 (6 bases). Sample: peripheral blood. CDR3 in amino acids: CASSARLGVLTDTQYF. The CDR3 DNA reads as TGTGCCAGCAGCGCAAGACTAGGAGTCTTGACAGATACGCAGTATTTT.